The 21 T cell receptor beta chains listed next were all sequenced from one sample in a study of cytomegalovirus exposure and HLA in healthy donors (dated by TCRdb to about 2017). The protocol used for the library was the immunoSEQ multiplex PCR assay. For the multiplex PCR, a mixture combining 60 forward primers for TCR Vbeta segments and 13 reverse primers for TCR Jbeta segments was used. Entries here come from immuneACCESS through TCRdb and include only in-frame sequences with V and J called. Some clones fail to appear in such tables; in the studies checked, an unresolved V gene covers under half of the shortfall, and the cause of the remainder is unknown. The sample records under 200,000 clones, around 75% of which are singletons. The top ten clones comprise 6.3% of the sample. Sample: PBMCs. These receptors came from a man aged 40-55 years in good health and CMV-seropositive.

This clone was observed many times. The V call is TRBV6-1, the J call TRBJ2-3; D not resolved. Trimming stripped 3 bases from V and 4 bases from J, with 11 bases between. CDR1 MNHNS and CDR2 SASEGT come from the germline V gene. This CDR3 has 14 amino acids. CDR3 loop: CASSEWSGPDTQYF. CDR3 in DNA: TGTGCCAGCAGTGAGTGGTCAGGCCCAGATACGCAGTATTTT.

Here the CDR3 DNA reads TGTGCCAGCAGTTTATCCGGGACACCTGCCAGCTACGAGCAGTACTTC. Protein: CASSLSGTPASYEQYF. This chain uses TRBV28 with TRBJ2-7; tentatively, D is TRBD1 (6 bases). Germline CDR1 reads MDHEN; CDR2 reads SYDVKM. V shed 1 base and J shed 3 bases, with 16 bases lying between them. The CDR3 extends over 16 amino acids.

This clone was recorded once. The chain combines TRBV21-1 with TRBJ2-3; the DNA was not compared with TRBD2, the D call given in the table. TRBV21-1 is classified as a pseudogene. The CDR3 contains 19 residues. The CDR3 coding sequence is TGTGCCAGCAGCGCACCCGGGACTAGCGGGGGGCACAACACAGATACGCAGTATTTT. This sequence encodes CASSAPGTSGGHNTDTQYF.

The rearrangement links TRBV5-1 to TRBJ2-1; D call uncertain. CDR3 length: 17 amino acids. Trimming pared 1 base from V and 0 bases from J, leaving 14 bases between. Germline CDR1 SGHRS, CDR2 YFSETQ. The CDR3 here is CASSLNRGRHSYNEQFF. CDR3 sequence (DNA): TGCGCCAGCAGCTTGAATCGTGGCAGACACTCCTACAATGAGCAGTTCTTC.

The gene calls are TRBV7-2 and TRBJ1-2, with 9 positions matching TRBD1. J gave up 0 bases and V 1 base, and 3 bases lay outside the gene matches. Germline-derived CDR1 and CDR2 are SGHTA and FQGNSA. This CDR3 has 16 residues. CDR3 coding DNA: TGTGCCAGCAGCTTAGAGACAGGGGGTCCTAACTATGGCTACACCTTC. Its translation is CASSLETGGPNYGYTF.

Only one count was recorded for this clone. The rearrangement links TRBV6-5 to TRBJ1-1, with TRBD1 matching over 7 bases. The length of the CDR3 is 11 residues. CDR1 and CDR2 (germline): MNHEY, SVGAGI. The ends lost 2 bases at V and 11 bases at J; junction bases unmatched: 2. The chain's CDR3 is CASSYDRVAFF. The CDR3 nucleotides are TGTGCCAGCAGTTACGACAGGGTTGCTTTCTTT.

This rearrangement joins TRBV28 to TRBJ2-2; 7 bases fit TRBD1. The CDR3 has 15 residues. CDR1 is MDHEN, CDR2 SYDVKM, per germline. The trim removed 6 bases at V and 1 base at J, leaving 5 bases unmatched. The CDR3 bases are TGTGCCAGCAGGTACGGGACAGAGAACACCGGGGAGCTGTTTTTT. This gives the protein CASRYGTENTGELFF.

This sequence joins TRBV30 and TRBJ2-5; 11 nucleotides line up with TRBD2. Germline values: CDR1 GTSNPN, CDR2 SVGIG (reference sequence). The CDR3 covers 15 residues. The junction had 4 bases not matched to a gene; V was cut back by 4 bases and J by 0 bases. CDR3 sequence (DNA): TGTGCCTGGAACCCTAGCGGGGGGTACCAAGAGACCCAGTACTTC. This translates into CAWNPSGGYQETQYF.

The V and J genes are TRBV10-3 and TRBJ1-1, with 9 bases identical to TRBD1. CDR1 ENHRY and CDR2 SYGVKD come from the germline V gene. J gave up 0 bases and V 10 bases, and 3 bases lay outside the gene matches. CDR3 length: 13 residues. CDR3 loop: CATDRGLNTEAFF. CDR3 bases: TGTGCCACCGACAGGGGGTTGAACACTGAAGCTTTCTTT.

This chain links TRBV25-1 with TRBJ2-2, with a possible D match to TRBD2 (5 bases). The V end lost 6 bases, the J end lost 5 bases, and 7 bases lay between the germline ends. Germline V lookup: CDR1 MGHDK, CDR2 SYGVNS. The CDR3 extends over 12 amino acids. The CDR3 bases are TGTGCCAGCAGCAGGAGGACCGGGGAGCTGTTTTTT. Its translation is CASSRRTGELFF. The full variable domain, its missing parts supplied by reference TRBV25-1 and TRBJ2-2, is EADIYQTPRYLVIGTGKKITLECSQTMGHDKMYWYQQDPGMELHLIHYSYGVNSTEKGDLSSESTVSRIRTEHFPLTLESARPSHTSQYLCASSRRTGELFFGEGSRLTVL.

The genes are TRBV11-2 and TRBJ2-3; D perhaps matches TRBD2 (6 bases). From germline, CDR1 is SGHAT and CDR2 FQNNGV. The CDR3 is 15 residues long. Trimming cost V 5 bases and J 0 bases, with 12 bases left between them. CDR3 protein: CASSARTTSTDTQYF. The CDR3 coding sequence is TGTGCCAGCAGCGCCCGGACTACTAGCACAGATACGCAGTATTTT.

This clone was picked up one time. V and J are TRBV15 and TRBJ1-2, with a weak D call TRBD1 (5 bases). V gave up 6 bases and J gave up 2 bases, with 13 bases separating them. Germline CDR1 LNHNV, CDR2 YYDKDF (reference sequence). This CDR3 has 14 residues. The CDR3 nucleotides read TGTGCCACCAGTACAAACCAGGGAAACTATGGCTACACCTTC. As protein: CATSTNQGNYGYTF.

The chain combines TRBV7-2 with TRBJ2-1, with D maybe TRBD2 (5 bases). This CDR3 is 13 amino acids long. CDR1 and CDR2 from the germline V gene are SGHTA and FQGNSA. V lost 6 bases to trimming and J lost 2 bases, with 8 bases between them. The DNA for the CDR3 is TGTGCCAGCAGGGGAGCGGCCTACAATGAGCAGTTCTTC. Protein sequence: CASRGAAYNEQFF.

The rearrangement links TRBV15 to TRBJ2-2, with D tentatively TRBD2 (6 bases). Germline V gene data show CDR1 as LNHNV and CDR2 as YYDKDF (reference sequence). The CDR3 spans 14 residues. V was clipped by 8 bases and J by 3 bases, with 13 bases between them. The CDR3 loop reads CATAGTGDTGELFF. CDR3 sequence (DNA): TGTGCCACCGCCGGGACTGGAGACACCGGGGAGCTGTTTTTT.

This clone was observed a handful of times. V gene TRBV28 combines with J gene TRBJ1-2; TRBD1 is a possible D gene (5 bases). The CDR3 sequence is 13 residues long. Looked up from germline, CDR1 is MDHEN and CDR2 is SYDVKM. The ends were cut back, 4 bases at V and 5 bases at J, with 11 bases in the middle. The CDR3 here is CASSYPGRYGYTF. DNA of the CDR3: TGTGCCAGCAGTTACCCAGGGAGGTATGGCTACACCTTC.

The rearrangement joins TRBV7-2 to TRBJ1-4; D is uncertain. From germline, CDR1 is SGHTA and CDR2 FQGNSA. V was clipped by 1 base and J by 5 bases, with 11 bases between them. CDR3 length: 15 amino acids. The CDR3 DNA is TGTGCCAGCAGCTTAGTGGGTGGAGGGAATGAAAAACTGTTTTTT. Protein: CASSLVGGGNEKLFF. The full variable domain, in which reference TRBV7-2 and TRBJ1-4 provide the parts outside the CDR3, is GAGVSQSPSNKVTEKGKDVELRCDPISGHTALYWYRQSLGQGLEFLIYFQGNSAPDKSGLPSDRFSAERTGGSVSTLTIQRTQQEDSAVYLCASSLVGGGNEKLFFGSGTQLSVL.

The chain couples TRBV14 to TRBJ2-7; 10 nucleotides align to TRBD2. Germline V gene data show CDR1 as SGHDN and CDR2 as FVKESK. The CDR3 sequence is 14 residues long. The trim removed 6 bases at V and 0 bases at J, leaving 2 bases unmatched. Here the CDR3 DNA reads TGTGCCAGCAGAACTAGCGGGGCCTCCTACGAGCAGTACTTC. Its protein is CASRTSGASYEQYF.

In DNA form, the CDR3 reads TGTGCCAGCAGCTGGGGACTAGCGGGGGAGTACAATGAGCAGTTCTTC. Translating it yields CASSWGLAGEYNEQFF. V is TRBV5-6 and J is TRBJ2-1, with TRBD2 identical over 14 bases. The length of the CDR3 is 16 residues. J was trimmed by 4 bases and V by 3 bases; bases with no gene match: 3. Germline CDR1 SGHDT, CDR2 YYEEEE.

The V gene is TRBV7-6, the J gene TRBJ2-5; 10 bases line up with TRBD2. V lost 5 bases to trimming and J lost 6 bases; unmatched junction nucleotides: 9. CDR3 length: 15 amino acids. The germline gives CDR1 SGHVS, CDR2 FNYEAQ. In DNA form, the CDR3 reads TGTGCCAGCAGCCTCGGGACTAGCGTCCGCCAGACCCAGTACTTC. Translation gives CASSLGTSVRQTQYF.

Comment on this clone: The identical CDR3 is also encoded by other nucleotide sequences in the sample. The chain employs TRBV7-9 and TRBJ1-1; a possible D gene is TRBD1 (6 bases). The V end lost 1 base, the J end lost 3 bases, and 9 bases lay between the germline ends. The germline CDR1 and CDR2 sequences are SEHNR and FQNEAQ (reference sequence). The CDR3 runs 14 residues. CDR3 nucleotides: TGTGCCAGCAGCTTAGTCAGGGGTGACACTGAAGCTTTCTTT. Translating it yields CASSLVRGDTEAFF.

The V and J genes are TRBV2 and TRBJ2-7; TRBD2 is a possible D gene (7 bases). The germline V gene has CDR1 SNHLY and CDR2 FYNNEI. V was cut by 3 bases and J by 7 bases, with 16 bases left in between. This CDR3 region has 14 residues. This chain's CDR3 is CASSDWRGGREQYF. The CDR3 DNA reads TGTGCCAGCAGTGACTGGAGGGGGGGCCGGGAGCAGTACTTC. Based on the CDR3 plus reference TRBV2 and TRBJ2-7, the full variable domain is EPEVTQTPSHQVTQMGQEVILRCVPISNHLYFYWYRQILGQKVEFLVSFYNNEISEKSEIFDDQFSVERPDGSNFTLKIRSTKLEDSAMYFCASSDWRGGREQYFGPGTRLTVT.